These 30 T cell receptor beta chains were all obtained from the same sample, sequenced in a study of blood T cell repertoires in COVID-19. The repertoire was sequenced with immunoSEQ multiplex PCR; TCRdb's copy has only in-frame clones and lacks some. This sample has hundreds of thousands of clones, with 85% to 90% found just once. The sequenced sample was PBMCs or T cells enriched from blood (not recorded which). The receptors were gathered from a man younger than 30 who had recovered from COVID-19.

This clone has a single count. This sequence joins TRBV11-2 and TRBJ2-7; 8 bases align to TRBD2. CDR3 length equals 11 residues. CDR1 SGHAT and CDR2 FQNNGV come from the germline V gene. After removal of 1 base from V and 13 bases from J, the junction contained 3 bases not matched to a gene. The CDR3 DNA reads TGTGCCAGCAGCTTAGCCGGGACTAGTTACTTC. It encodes CASSLAGTSYF.

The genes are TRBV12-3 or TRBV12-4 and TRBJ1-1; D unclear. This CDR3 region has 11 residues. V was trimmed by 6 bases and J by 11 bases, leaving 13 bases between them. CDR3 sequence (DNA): TGTGCCAGCAGCTCCCGTCGAGATGCTTTCTTT. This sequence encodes CASSSRRDAFF.

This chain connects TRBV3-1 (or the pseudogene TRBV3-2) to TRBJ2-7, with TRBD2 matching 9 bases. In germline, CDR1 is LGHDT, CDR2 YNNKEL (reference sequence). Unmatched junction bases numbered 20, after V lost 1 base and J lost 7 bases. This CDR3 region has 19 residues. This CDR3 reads CASSQGQVLAGRSEGEQYF. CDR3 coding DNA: TGTGCCAGCAGCCAAGGACAGGTACTAGCGGGTCGGAGTGAAGGGGAGCAGTACTTC.

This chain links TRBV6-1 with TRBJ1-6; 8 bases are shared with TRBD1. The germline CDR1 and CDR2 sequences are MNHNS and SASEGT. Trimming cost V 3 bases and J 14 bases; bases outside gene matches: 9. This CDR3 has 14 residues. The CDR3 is CASSEFDRGKALHF. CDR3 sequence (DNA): TGTGCCAGCAGTGAGTTTGACAGGGGAAAGGCCCTCCACTTT.

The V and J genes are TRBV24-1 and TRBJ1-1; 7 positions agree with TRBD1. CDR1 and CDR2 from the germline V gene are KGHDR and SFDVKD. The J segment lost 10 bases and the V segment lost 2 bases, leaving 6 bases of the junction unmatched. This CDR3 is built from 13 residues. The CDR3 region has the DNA TGTGCCACCAGTGATTCCACAGGGGTAGTAGCTTTCTTT. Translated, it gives CATSDSTGVVAFF.

DNA for the CDR3: TGTGCCAGCAGCCCCCGACAGGGGGCCTACGAGCAGTACTTC. Protein: CASSPRQGAYEQYF. The chain joins TRBV9 to TRBJ2-7; TRBD1 agrees at 9 bases. The CDR3 has 14 amino acids. Germline V gene lookup returns CDR1 SGDLS and CDR2 YYNGEE. After removal of 4 bases from V and 2 bases from J, the junction contained 4 bases not matched to a gene.

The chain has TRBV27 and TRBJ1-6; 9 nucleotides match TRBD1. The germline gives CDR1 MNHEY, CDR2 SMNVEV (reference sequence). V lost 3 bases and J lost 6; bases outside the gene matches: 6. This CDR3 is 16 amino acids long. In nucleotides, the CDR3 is TGTGCCAGCAGTTTCCTTGCGACAGGGGGTAATTCACCCCTCCACTTT. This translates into CASSFLATGGNSPLHF.

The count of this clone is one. CDR3 in DNA: TGTGCCAGCTCTCGAGAAATGACTAACGCGAACACCGGGGAGCTGTTTTTT. Amino acid sequence: CASSREMTNANTGELFF. The chain links TRBV18 to TRBJ2-2, with a tentative D call TRBD2 (5 bases). This CDR3 region has 17 residues. Looked up from germline, CDR1 is KGHSH and CDR2 is LQKENI. The V gene lost 6 bases and the J gene lost 0 bases, with 17 bases spanning the gap.

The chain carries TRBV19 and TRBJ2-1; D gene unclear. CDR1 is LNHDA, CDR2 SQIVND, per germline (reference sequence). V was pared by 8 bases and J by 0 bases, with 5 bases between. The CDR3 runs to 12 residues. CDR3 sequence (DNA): TGTGCCAGTGCGAGCTCCTACAATGAGCAGTTCTTC. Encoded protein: CASASSYNEQFF.

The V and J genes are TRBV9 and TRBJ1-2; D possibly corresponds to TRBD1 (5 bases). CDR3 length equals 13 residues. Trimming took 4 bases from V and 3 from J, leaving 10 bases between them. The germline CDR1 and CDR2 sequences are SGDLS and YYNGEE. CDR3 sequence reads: CASSSRGDYGYTF. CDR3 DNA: TGTGCCAGCAGCTCCCGGGGGGACTATGGCTACACCTTC.

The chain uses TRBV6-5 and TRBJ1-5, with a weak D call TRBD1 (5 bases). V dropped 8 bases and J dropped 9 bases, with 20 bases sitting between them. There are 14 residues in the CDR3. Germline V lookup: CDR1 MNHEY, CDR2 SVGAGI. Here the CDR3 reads CASRPGQYQLPQHF. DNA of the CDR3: TGTGCCAGCCGGCCCGGACAATATCAGTTGCCCCAGCATTTT.

This CDR3 is CASSFRTSGREETQYF. In DNA, the CDR3 is TGTGCCAGCAGCTTTAGGACTAGCGGGAGGGAAGAGACCCAGTACTTC. The chain recombines TRBV11-3 with TRBJ2-5; 15 nucleotides line up with TRBD2. This CDR3 contains 16 residues. Trimming took 3 bases from V and 3 from J; bases not matched to a gene: 2. Germline loops: CDR1 SGHNT, CDR2 YENEEA.

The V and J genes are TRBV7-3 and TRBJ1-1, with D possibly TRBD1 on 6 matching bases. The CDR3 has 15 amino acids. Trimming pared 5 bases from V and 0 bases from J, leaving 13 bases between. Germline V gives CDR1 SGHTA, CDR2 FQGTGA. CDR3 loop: CASSPDRIMNTEAFF. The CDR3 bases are TGTGCCAGCAGCCCGGACAGAATAATGAACACTGAAGCTTTCTTT.

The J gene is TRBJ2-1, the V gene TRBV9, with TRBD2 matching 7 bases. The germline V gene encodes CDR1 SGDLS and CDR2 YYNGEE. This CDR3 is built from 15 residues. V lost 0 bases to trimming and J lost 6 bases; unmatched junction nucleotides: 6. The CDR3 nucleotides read TGTGCCAGCAGCGTAGTGGGGCGGGGGAGCAATGAGCAGTTCTTC. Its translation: CASSVVGRGSNEQFF.

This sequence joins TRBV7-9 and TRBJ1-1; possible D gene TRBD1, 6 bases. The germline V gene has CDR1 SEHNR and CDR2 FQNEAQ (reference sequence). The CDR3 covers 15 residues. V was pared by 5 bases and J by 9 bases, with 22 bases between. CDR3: CASSLPTRGAGQAFF. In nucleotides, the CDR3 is TGTGCCAGCAGCCTCCCGACTCGGGGGGCGGGTCAAGCTTTCTTT.

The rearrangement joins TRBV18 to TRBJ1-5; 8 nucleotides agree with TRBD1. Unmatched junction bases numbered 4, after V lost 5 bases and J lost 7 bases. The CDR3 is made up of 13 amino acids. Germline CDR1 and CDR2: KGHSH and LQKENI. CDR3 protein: CASSGQGGQPQHF. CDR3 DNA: TGTGCCAGCTCAGGACAGGGCGGCCAGCCCCAGCATTTT.

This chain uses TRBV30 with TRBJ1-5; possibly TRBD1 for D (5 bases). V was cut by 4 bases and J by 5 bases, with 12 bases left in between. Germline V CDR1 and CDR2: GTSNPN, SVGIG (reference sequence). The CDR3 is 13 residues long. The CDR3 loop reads CAWTQGSYQPQHF. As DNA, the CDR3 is TGTGCCTGGACTCAGGGTTCATATCAGCCCCAGCATTTT.

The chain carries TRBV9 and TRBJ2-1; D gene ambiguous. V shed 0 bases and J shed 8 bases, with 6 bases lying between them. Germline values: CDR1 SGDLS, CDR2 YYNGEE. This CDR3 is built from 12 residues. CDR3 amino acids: CASSVAGDEQFF. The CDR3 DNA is TGTGCCAGCAGCGTAGCAGGCGATGAGCAGTTCTTC.

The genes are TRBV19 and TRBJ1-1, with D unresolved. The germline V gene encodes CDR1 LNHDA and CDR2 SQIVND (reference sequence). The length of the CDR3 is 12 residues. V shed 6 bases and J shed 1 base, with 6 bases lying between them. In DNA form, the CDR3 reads TGTGCCAGTAGGGCTAGGAACACTGAAGCTTTCTTT. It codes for CASRARNTEAFF.

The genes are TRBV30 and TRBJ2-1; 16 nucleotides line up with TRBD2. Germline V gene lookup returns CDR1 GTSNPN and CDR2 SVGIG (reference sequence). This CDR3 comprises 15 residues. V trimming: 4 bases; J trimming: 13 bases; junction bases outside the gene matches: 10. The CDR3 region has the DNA TGTGCCTGGAAACCTCCGGGACTAGCGGGAGGGCCTCAGTTCTTC. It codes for CAWKPPGLAGGPQFF.

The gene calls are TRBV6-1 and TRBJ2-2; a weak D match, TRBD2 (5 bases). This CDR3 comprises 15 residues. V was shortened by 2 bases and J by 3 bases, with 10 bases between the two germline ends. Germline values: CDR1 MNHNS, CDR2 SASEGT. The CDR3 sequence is CASSEFSEDTGELFF. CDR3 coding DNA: TGTGCCAGCAGTGAATTTAGCGAAGACACCGGGGAGCTGTTTTTT.

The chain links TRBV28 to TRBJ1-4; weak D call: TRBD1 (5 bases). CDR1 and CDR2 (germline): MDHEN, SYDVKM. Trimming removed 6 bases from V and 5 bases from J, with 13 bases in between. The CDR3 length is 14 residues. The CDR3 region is CASRLGQRNEKLFF. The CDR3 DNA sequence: TGTGCCAGCAGGTTAGGACAACGAAATGAAAAACTGTTTTTT.

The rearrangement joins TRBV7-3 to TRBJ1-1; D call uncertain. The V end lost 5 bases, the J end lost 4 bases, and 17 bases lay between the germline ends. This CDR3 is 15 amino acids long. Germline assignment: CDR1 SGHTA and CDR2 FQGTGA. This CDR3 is CASSPSGEVGTEAFF. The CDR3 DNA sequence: TGTGCCAGCAGCCCAAGCGGGGAGGTGGGCACTGAAGCTTTCTTT. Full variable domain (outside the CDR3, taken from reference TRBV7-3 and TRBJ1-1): GAGVSQTPSNKVTEKGKYVELRCDPISGHTALYWYRQSLGQGPEFLIYFQGTGAADDSGLPNDRFFAVRPEGSVSTLKIQRTERGDSAVYLCASSPSGEVGTEAFFGQGTRLTVV.

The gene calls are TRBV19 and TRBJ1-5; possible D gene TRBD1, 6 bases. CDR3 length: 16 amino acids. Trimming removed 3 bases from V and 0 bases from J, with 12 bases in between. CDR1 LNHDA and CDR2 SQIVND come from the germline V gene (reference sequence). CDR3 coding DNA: TGTGCCAGTAGTATCGGACAGATAGATAGCAATCAGCCCCAGCATTTT. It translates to CASSIGQIDSNQPQHF.

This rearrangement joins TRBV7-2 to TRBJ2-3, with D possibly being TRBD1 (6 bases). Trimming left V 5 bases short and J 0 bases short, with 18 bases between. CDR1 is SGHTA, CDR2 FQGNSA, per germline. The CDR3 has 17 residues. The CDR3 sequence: CASSPRTASSSTDTQYF. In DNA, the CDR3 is TGTGCCAGCAGCCCCCGGACAGCCTCTTCTAGCACAGATACGCAGTATTTT.

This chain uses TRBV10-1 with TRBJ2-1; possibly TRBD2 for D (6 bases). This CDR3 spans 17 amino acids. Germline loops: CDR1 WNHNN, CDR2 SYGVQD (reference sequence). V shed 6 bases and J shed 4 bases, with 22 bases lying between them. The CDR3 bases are TGCGCCAGCAGCCCCCGGGGGATGGGGAACCAATACAATGAGCAGTTCTTC. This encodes CASSPRGMGNQYNEQFF.

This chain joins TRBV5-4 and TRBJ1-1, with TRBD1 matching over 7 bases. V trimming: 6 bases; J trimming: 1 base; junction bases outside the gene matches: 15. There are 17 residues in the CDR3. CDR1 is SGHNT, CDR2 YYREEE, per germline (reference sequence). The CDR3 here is CASNRGASQVSNTEAFF. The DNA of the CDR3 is TGTGCCAGCAACAGGGGAGCCTCCCAGGTATCGAACACTGAAGCTTTCTTT.

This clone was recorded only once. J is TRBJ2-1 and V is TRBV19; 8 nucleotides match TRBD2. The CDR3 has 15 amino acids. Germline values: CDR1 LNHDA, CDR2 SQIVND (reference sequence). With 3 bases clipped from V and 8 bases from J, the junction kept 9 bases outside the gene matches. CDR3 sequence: CASSIGTRGYDEQFF. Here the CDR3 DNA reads TGTGCCAGTAGTATTGGGACTAGGGGTTACGATGAGCAGTTCTTC.

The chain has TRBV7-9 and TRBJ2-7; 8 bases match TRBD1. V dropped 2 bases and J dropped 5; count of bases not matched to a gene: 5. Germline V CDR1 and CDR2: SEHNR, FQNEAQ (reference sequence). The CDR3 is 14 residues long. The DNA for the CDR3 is TGTGCCAGCAGCTTAAGAGACAGGGGCCACGAGCAGTACTTC. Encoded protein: CASSLRDRGHEQYF. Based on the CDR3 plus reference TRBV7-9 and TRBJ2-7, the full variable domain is DTGVSQNPRHKITKRGQNVTFRCDPISEHNRLYWYRQTLGQGPEFLTYFQNEAQLEKSRLLSDRFSAERPKGSFSTLEIQRTEQGDSAMYLCASSLRDRGHEQYFGPGTRLTVT.

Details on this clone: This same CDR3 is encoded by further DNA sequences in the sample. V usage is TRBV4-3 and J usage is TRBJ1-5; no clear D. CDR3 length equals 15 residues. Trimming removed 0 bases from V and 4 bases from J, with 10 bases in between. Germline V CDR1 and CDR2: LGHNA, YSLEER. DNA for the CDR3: TGCGCCAGCAGCCAAGACAGGTTCTCAAATCAGCCCCAGCATTTT. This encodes CASSQDRFSNQPQHF.